These 25 T cell receptor beta chains share one sample of origin, sequenced in a study of graft-versus-host responses after intestinal transplantation. Here immunoSEQ multiplex PCR was the method, and the copy in TCRdb shows in-frame clones only, minus some. The data hold over 70,000 clones, with almost 90% observed a single time. Their recognized antigens are unknown. The sample consisted of unstimulated CD8+ T cells sorted from spleen or lymph node cells, taken before transplant. Receptor source: a human donor who was the organ donor for an intestinal transplant.

The genes are TRBV5-6 and TRBJ1-2, with 7 bases identical to TRBD1. V gave up 3 bases and J gave up 3 bases; unmatched junction bases: 8. Looked up from germline, CDR1 is SGHDT and CDR2 is YYEEEE. This CDR3 spans 15 amino acids. The DNA of the CDR3 is TGTGCCAGCAGCTCGACAGGGAATTTAGACTATGGCTACACCTTC. It translates to CASSSTGNLDYGYTF.

The chain has TRBV7-2 and TRBJ1-4; D is unresolved. Trimming left V 5 bases short and J 5 bases short, with 15 bases between. This CDR3 region has 15 residues. Per germline, CDR1 SGHTA and CDR2 FQGNSA. The CDR3 spells CASSPAGDYNEKLFF. The CDR3 DNA follows: TGTGCCAGCAGCCCGGCGGGAGATTACAATGAAAAACTGTTTTTT. Variable domain in full (rest from reference TRBV7-2 and TRBJ1-4): GAGVSQSPSNKVTEKGKDVELRCDPISGHTALYWYRQSLGQGLEFLIYFQGNSAPDKSGLPSDRFSAERTGGSVSTLTIQRTQQEDSAVYLCASSPAGDYNEKLFFGSGTQLSVL.

The chain carries TRBV30 and TRBJ2-3; 9 nucleotides align to TRBD1. Germline values: CDR1 GTSNPN, CDR2 SVGIG (reference sequence). V shed 2 bases and J 9 bases; nucleotides not matched to a gene: 15. There are 16 residues in the CDR3. The CDR3, as DNA: TGTGCCTGGAGTTTTGGCGGGACAGGGATTTCTGACACGCAGTATTTT. Its translation: CAWSFGGTGISDTQYF.

In DNA, the CDR3 is TGTGCCACCAGCCAGAGACCGGGACAGGGGATTTTTCAGACCCAGTACTTC. This sequence encodes CATSQRPGQGIFQTQYF. V gene TRBV15 combines with J gene TRBJ2-5, with 10 nucleotides matching TRBD1. The junction had 15 bases not matched to a gene; V was cut back by 5 bases and J by 6 bases. Germline values: CDR1 LNHNV, CDR2 YYDKDF (reference sequence). The CDR3 runs 17 residues. Complete variable domain (other parts from reference TRBV15 and TRBJ2-5): DAMVIQNPRYQVTQFGKPVTLSCSQTLNHNVMYWYQQKSSQAPKLLFHYYDKDFNNEADTPDNFQSRRPNTSFCFLDIRSPGLGDTAMYLCATSQRPGQGIFQTQYFGPGTRLLVL.

The rearrangement joins TRBV6-5 to TRBJ1-1; D is undetermined. Trimming removed 7 bases from V and 1 base from J, with 10 bases in between. From germline, CDR1 is MNHEY and CDR2 SVGAGI. The CDR3 sequence is 13 residues long. The CDR3 DNA reads as TGTGCCAGCAATTCAGCGCGGAACACTGAAGCTTTCTTT. This sequence encodes CASNSARNTEAFF.

This sequence joins TRBV28 and TRBJ2-5, with 10 positions matching TRBD1. The V segment lost 8 bases and the J segment 3 bases; nucleotides outside the gene matches: 15. The CDR3 has 17 amino acids. CDR1 is MDHEN, CDR2 SYDVKM, per germline. CDR3 sequence reads: CASGELRDRGPEETQYF. As DNA, the CDR3 is TGTGCCAGCGGCGAGCTCCGGGACAGGGGTCCAGAAGAGACCCAGTACTTC.

About this clone: Its ends do not fully match the called genes, so a read error is possible. The chain is built from TRBV2 and TRBJ1-3; 7 bases are shared with TRBD1. CDR3 length: 15 amino acids. The germline gives CDR1 SNHLY, CDR2 FYNNEI. DNA for the CDR3: TGCGTTTGGCGGGACAGAGTTCTCTCTGGAAACACCATATATTTT. Amino acid sequence: CVWRDRVLSGNTIYF.

The chain links TRBV6-1 to TRBJ2-5, with 8 bases fitting TRBD1. The CDR3 contains 16 residues. J lost 3 bases, V lost 2 bases, and 8 bases had no gene match. Looked up from germline, CDR1 is MNHNS and CDR2 is SASEGT. Written as DNA, the CDR3 is TGTGCCAGCAGTGAAATTCGCGGGACAGGTGAAGAGACCCAGTACTTC. Translated, it gives CASSEIRGTGEETQYF.

The chain links TRBV5-6 to TRBJ2-1; 12 bases are a match to TRBD2. Unmatched junction bases numbered 8, after V lost 4 bases and J lost 3 bases. The CDR3 is made up of 17 amino acids. CDR1 is SGHDT and CDR2 is YYEEEE in the germline V gene. The DNA for the CDR3 is TGTGCCAGCAGCATACAGGGGACTAGCGGGCTCTACAATGAGCAGTTCTTC. Its translation is CASSIQGTSGLYNEQFF.

The chain employs TRBV27 and TRBJ1-5; perhaps TRBD1 as D (6 bases). The V end was cut by 4 bases, the J end by 1 base, with 8 bases between. The CDR3 extends over 14 amino acids. Germline V gene lookup returns CDR1 MNHEY and CDR2 SMNVEV (reference sequence). The CDR3 bases are TGTGCCAGCAGTTCAGGGGTAAGCAATCAGCCCCAGCATTTT. The encoded protein is CASSSGVSNQPQHF.

The chain couples TRBV6-6 to TRBJ2-7; TRBD1 matches at 8 bases. V lost 5 bases, J lost 3 bases, and 9 bases stayed unmatched. CDR3 length equals 15 residues. The V gene's germline CDR1 is MNHNY and CDR2 SVGAGI (reference sequence). The CDR3 region is CASSHFETGGYEQYV. CDR3 nucleotides: TGTGCCAGCAGTCACTTTGAAACAGGGGGCTACGAGCAGTACGTC.

The chain recombines TRBV30 with TRBJ1-2, with TRBD1 as a possible D gene (6 bases). CDR3 length: 13 amino acids. Trimming stripped 0 bases from V and 6 bases from J, with 11 bases between. Germline CDR1 is GTSNPN and CDR2 is SVGIG (reference sequence). As DNA, the CDR3 is TGTGCCTGGAGTGTAACAGGGATCGATGGCTACACCTTC. Translation gives CAWSVTGIDGYTF.

The chain joins TRBV4-3 to TRBJ1-1; 8 bases are shared with TRBD1. Per the germline V gene, CDR1 is LGHNA and CDR2 is YSLEER. With 4 bases clipped from V and 1 base from J, the junction kept 5 bases outside the gene matches. This CDR3 is built from 15 residues. The CDR3, as DNA: TGCGCCAGCAGCCTTACCCAGGGGGCGAACACTGAAGCTTTCTTT. It codes for CASSLTQGANTEAFF.

The V gene is TRBV11-2, the J gene TRBJ2-7; 9 bases agree with TRBD2. The CDR3 contains 15 residues. Trimming took 1 base from V and 1 from J; bases not matched to a gene: 2. Germline loops: CDR1 SGHAT, CDR2 FQNNGV. Here the CDR3 reads CASSLVAGGSYEQYV. The CDR3 DNA is TGTGCCAGCAGCTTAGTGGCGGGGGGGTCCTACGAGCAGTACGTC.

The rearrangement uses TRBV19 and TRBJ2-5, with a possible D match to TRBD1 (6 bases). Between the trimmed V and J ends, which lost 8 bases and 1 base, there was a span of 11 bases. This CDR3 is 13 amino acids long. Germline V gene lookup returns CDR1 LNHDA and CDR2 SQIVND (reference sequence). Written as DNA, the CDR3 is TGTGCCAGTCGACAGGACTTCCAAGAGACCCAGTACTTC. It specifies CASRQDFQETQYF.

The V and J genes are TRBV6-6 and TRBJ2-7; 14 positions agree with TRBD2. With V trimmed by 5 bases and J by 5 bases, 8 bases remained unmatched. The CDR3 sequence is 16 residues long. Looked up from germline, CDR1 is MNHNY and CDR2 is SVGAGI (reference sequence). The CDR3 here is CASSALTSGGAHEQYV. Written as DNA, the CDR3 is TGTGCCAGCAGTGCCCTGACTAGCGGGGGGGCCCACGAGCAGTACGTC.

The gene calls are TRBV2 and TRBJ1-1; D uncertain. The length of the CDR3 is 12 residues. Germline V gene data show CDR1 as SNHLY and CDR2 as FYNNEI. The V gene lost 6 bases and the J gene lost 6 bases, with 11 bases spanning the gap. This CDR3 reads CASRRNMAEAFF. The DNA of the CDR3 is TGTGCCAGCAGGAGGAACATGGCTGAAGCTTTCTTT.

The CDR3 DNA is TGCGCCAGCAGCTTGGGACTAGCGGACCACAATGAGCAGTTCTTC. Protein sequence: CASSLGLADHNEQFF. V is TRBV5-1 and J is TRBJ2-1; TRBD2 aligns across 9 bases. V shed 0 bases and J 5 bases; nucleotides not matched to a gene: 3. The CDR3 is made up of 15 amino acids. The germline gives CDR1 SGHRS, CDR2 YFSETQ.

This chain joins TRBV19 and TRBJ1-2; D unresolved. This CDR3 spans 16 amino acids. Trimming removed 11 bases at V and 6 bases at J, with 28 bases between. Germline V gene sequence: CDR1 LNHDA, CDR2 SQIVND (reference sequence). CDR3 region: CAAKIGQRLFWDGYTF. The CDR3 nucleotides are TGTGCCGCCAAGATAGGCCAAAGACTATTCTGGGATGGCTACACCTTC.

This chain joins TRBV5-1 and TRBJ1-2; TRBD1 matches at 8 bases. V trimming: 4 bases; J trimming: 3 bases; junction bases outside the gene matches: 8. Germline CDR1 SGHRS, CDR2 YFSETQ. This CDR3 is 15 amino acids long. The CDR3: CASSSETGEDYGYTF. CDR3 coding DNA: TGCGCCAGCAGCAGTGAGACAGGGGAGGACTATGGCTACACCTTC.

As regards this clone: The junction and the germline gene differ at one end; a read error may be behind it. CDR3 amino acids: CASSPGGTAGSTDTQFF. CDR3 nucleotides: TGCGCCAGCAGCCCCGGAGGGACAGCCGGGAGCACAGATACGCAGTTTTTT. The chain couples TRBV4-1 to TRBJ2-3; possible D gene TRBD1, 7 bases. The CDR3 spans 17 residues. Germline V gene lookup returns CDR1 MGHRA and CDR2 YSYEKL.

The chain couples TRBV18 to TRBJ1-2; perhaps TRBD1 as D (6 bases). CDR1 is KGHSH, CDR2 LQKENI, per germline. Trimming removed 6 bases from V and 8 bases from J, with 19 bases in between. This CDR3 region has 14 residues. CDR3 loop: CASSPDRRRTGYTF. The CDR3 bases are TGTGCCAGCTCCCCCGACAGGAGGAGGACGGGCTACACCTTC.

The V call is TRBV6-4, the J call TRBJ2-1; 11 nucleotides match TRBD2. The ends lost 3 bases at V and 5 bases at J; junction bases unmatched: 3. This CDR3 is 15 amino acids long. Germline V CDR1 and CDR2: MRHNA, SNTAGT. The CDR3 spells CASSEATSGDNEQFF. The CDR3 DNA is TGTGCCAGCAGTGAGGCGACTAGCGGGGACAATGAGCAGTTCTTC.

This clone has a handful of counts. The chain combines TRBV14 with TRBJ1-4, with unresolved D. The CDR3 loop spans 13 amino acids. Germline loops: CDR1 SGHDN, CDR2 FVKESK. V was pared by 0 bases and J by 8 bases, with 7 bases between. The DNA for the CDR3 is TGTGCCAGCAGCCAAGATTTGGGCGAAAAACTGTTTTTT. Protein sequence: CASSQDLGEKLFF.

The J gene is TRBJ1-4, the V gene TRBV2; D unclear. Trimming shortened V by 6 bases and J by 3 bases, and 5 bases separated the two germline ends. CDR3 size: 12 residues. Germline assignment: CDR1 SNHLY and CDR2 FYNNEI. CDR3: CASRQSNEKLFF. In DNA form, the CDR3 reads TGTGCCAGCAGACAGTCTAATGAAAAACTGTTTTTT.